The rows below give T cell receptor beta chains drawn from one sample of a study of T cell repertoires in cytomegalovirus infection. These receptors have no identified antigens. Using its own MiXCR run on the reads, TCRdb lists one record per CDR3 protein. The sample records over 45,000 distinct CDR3 sequences, about 18% being singletons. This sample comprised CD8+ T cells from cultured PBMCs, obtained from culture after CMV antigen stimulation. The receptors shown here come from a human donor in good health (CMV status not recorded). Some clones in this sample may be carry-over from other donors' samples. Both conserved end residues are part of each CDR3. The D gene is left open where the match is weak. The listing skips clone size in some rows; elsewhere it reads once, few, many or a size class.

clone_size	d_call	v_call	j_call	cdr3_nt	cdr3_aa
.	.	TRBV27	TRBJ2-1	TGTGCCAGCAGTCCCTCGACAGCCAAGCAGTTCTTC	CASSPSTAKQFF
few	.	TRBV28	TRBJ2-5	TGTGCCAGCAGTCAAACCTTGACGGGCCAAGAGACCCAGTACTTC	CASSQTLTGQETQYF
many	.	TRBV11-2	TRBJ2-5	TGTGCCAGCAGCTTATGGCGCCAAGAGACCCAGTACTTC	CASSLWRQETQYF
few	.	TRBV4-1	TRBJ1-1	TGCGCCAGCAGCCATAAACAGGGAGCGGACACTGAAGCTTTCTTT	CASSHKQGADTEAFF
medium-sized	.	TRBV11-1	TRBJ2-1	TGTGCCAGCAGCTTAGACTTAGCGACCTACAATGAGCAGTTCTTC	CASSLDLATYNEQFF
few	.	TRBV28	TRBJ2-7	TGTGCCAGCAGGGATAGTCGCGGCTACGAGCAGTACTTC	CASRDSRGYEQYF
.	.	TRBV7-6	TRBJ2-3	TGTGCCAGCAGGTGGGCCAGTGATACGCAGTATTTT	CASRWASDTQYF
.	.	TRBV12-3/TRBV12-4	TRBJ2-1	TGTGCCAGCACTTCCCCCGGACAGTCATACAATGAGCAGTTCTTC	CASTSPGQSYNEQFF
.	.	TRBV2	TRBJ1-2	TGTGCCAGCAGTGCGGCGGGGGGCTATGGCTACACCTTC	CASSAAGGYGYTF
.	.	TRBV7-8	TRBJ1-1	TGTGCCAGCAGCTTAGGAGGAGGGTTCACTGAAGCTTTCTTT	CASSLGGGFTEAFF
few	TRBD1	TRBV24-1	TRBJ2-5	TGTGCCACCAGTCCTATATCAGGGGGTGCATCGGAGACCCAGTACTTC	CATSPISGGASETQYF
few	TRBD2	TRBV7-9	TRBJ2-6	TGTGCCAGCAGCCCCCCGGGGGGGGTCTCGGCCAACGTCCTGACTTTC	CASSPPGGVSANVLTF
few	TRBD1	TRBV11-2	TRBJ1-1	TGTGCCAGCAGCGGTCAGGGGGCCAATATTGAAGCTTTCTTT	CASSGQGANIEAFF
.	.	TRBV14	TRBJ2-6	TGTGCCAGCAGACCTCTATTTGGGGCCAACGTCCTGACTTTC	CASRPLFGANVLTF
few	.	TRBV7-2	TRBJ2-7	TGTGCCAGCAGCCCCGCTCGTGGCCGAGTCTACGAGCAGTACTTC	CASSPARGRVYEQYF